A selection of T cell receptor beta chains follows, all from one sample in a study of vaccination effects on CD4 cells after COVID-19. Using immunoSEQ multiplex PCR, the repertoire was profiled, and TCRdb retains in-frame clones only, with some absent. This repertoire shows around 71,000 clones, around three quarters found once; its top ten account for approximately 4.3%. Their antigen targets remain unknown. The sequencing used CD4+ T cells from PBMCs cultured with HCoV-OC43 spike peptides, collected before COVID-19 vaccination. These receptors were collected from a human donor who received a COVID-19 vaccine. CDR3s include the opening cysteine and the closing phenylalanine or tryptophan. A D gene is named only where the DNA matches it firmly. Expanded clones get a size class; other rows say once, few or many, or leave the size out.

d_gene | len | j_gene | abundance | v_gene | CDR3nt | CDR3aa
NA | 14 | TRBJ2-5 | NA | TRBV10-3 | TGTGCCATCAGTGGGCCCGGGGGCGGGGAGACCCAGTACTTC | CAISGPGGGETQYF
TRBD1 | 15 | TRBJ1-3 | NA | TRBV9 | TGTGCCAGCAGCATGACAGGGAACTCTGGAAACACCATATATTTT | CASSMTGNSGNTIYF
NA | 13 | TRBJ2-3 | NA | TRBV4-3 | TGCGCCAGCAGCCAAGATATTTCAGATACGCAGTATTTT | CASSQDISDTQYF
NA | 12 | TRBJ2-1 | NA | TRBV27 | TGTGCCAGCTGTTCAGCGGTCTGGAAGCAGTTCTTC | CASCSAVWKQFF
TRBD1 | 15 | TRBJ1-5 | NA | TRBV6-6 | TGTGCCAGCGTACCCCGACAGGGTAATAATCAGCCCCAGCATTTT | CASVPRQGNNQPQHF
TRBD2 | 15 | TRBJ2-3 | NA | TRBV7-9 | TGTGCCAGCAGCCGGACTAGCGGGGGAACAGATACGCAGTATTTT | CASSRTSGGTDTQYF
NA | 15 | TRBJ1-2 | once | TRBV5-1 | TGCGCCAGCAGTTTGGGTGGGATAGCTAACTATGGCTACACCTTC | CASSLGGIANYGYTF
NA | 15 | TRBJ1-5 | NA | TRBV4-1 | TGCGCCAGCAGCCAACAAGCAGATTTCAATCAGCCCCAGCATTTT | CASSQQADFNQPQHF
TRBD2 | 16 | TRBJ2-5 | NA | TRBV10-3 | TGTGCCATCAGCCCCGGGCGGACTAGCGGGGACGAGACCCAGTACTTC | CAISPGRTSGDETQYF
TRBD1 | 14 | TRBJ1-2 | NA | TRBV7-9 | TGTGCCAGCAGCCACGCGACAGGGGGGTATGGCTACACCTTC | CASSHATGGYGYTF
NA | 15 | TRBJ1-1 | NA | TRBV5-1 | TGCGCCAGCAGCTTGGGCGTGGCAGAGAACACTGAAGCTTTCTTT | CASSLGVAENTEAFF
NA | 17 | TRBJ1-6 | few | TRBV7-2 | TGTGCCAGCAGCTTAGACTGGGTTAGGCAGGGTTGGAGAGCCCTCCACTTT | CASSLDWVRQGWRALHF
TRBD1 | 17 | TRBJ1-2 | few | TRBV4-1 | TGCGCCAGCAGCCAAGATTCGCAGGGGGCATATAACTATGGCTACACCTTC | CASSQDSQGAYNYGYTF
TRBD2 | 15 | TRBJ2-1 | NA | TRBV18 | TGTGCCAGCTCACCACGGGCTAGCGGGGGAGATGAGCAGTTCTTC | CASSPRASGGDEQFF
TRBD1 | 13 | TRBJ1-2 | NA | TRBV2 | TGTGCCAGCAGTGCGGGACAGGGCTATGGCTACACCTTC | CASSAGQGYGYTF
TRBD1 | 15 | TRBJ2-3 | NA | TRBV6-5 | TGTGCCAGCAGGAGGGACAGGGCGGTCCCAGATACGCAGTATTTT | CASRRDRAVPDTQYF
NA | 12 | TRBJ1-1 | NA | TRBV18 | TGTGCCAGCTCAAGGACAGACACTGAAGCTTTCTTT | CASSRTDTEAFF
TRBD1 | 15 | TRBJ2-1 | NA | TRBV3-1/TRBV3-2 | TGTGCCAGCAGCCTGGGACAGCAATCCTACAATGAGCAGTTCTTC | CASSLGQQSYNEQFF
NA | 12 | TRBJ1-6 | NA | TRBV5-1 | TGCGCCAGCAGCTTGGAAAGTTCACCCCTCCACTTT | CASSLESSPLHF
NA | 15 | TRBJ2-2 | few | TRBV5-1 | TGCGCCAGCAGCTTGGGGCAGGTGAACACCGGGGAGCTGTTTTTT | CASSLGQVNTGELFF
NA | 16 | TRBJ1-6 | NA | TRBV2 | TGTGCCAGCAGTGGATCCGGGGGTGGCTATAATTCACCCCTCCACTTT | CASSGSGGGYNSPLHF
NA | 17 | TRBJ2-6 | NA | TRBV18 | TGTGCCAGCTCACCACCAGGGGTAGCAGCTGGGGCCAACGTCCTGACTTTC | CASSPPGVAAGANVLTF
TRBD1 | 14 | TRBJ1-2 | NA | TRBV7-3 | TGTGCCAGCAGCCCCAGGGGGGGGCAGGGTGGCTACACCTTC | CASSPRGGQGGYTF
TRBD1 | 15 | TRBJ2-5 | NA | TRBV5-6 | TGTGCCAGCAGCCCTACAGGGGGCATGAGAGAGACCCAGTACTTC | CASSPTGGMRETQYF
NA | 14 | TRBJ1-2 | NA | TRBV5-1 | TGCGCCAGCAGCTTGGCCCCGGGCGTCTATGGCTACACCTTC | CASSLAPGVYGYTF
NA | 15 | TRBJ1-2 | few | TRBV7-2 | TGTGCCAGCAGCCAAATAAGGGGTCGGACCTATGGCTACACCTTC | CASSQIRGRTYGYTF
TRBD1 | 16 | TRBJ1-1 | NA | TRBV7-2 | TGTGCCAGCAGCTTAGTCCAGGGGGCAATGAACACTGAAGCTTTCTTT | CASSLVQGAMNTEAFF
TRBD1 | 15 | TRBJ1-6 | few | TRBV6-6 | TGTGCCAGCAGTTACATGGGACAGGGAGGATCACCCCTCCACTTT | CASSYMGQGGSPLHF
NA | 15 | TRBJ2-3 | NA | TRBV7-2 | TGTGCCAGCAGCTTAGCAGGGGCGCTTACAGATACGCAGTATTTT | CASSLAGALTDTQYF
NA | 16 | TRBJ1-2 | NA | TRBV7-7 | TGTGCCAGCAGCTTCACCGGGCCACCTGCACTCCCTGGCTACACCTTC | CASSFTGPPALPGYTF
NA | 15 | TRBJ1-2 | NA | TRBV5-1 | TGCGCCAGCAGCCCGAGGTCCGGGGGTGTCTATGGCTACACCTTC | CASSPRSGGVYGYTF
NA | 12 | TRBJ1-1 | few | TRBV28 | TGTGCCAGCAGTTTCGTGAACACTGAAGCTTTCTTT | CASSFVNTEAFF
TRBD1 | 14 | TRBJ2-5 | NA | TRBV5-1 | TGCGCCAGCAGCTTACGGTCAGGGGGAGAGACCCAGTACTTC | CASSLRSGGETQYF
NA | 15 | TRBJ1-2 | NA | TRBV2 | TGTGCCAGCAGTGAACGTGGGAATCAGAACTATGGCTACACCTTC | CASSERGNQNYGYTF
NA | 14 | TRBJ1-1 | NA | TRBV30 | TGTGCCTGGGCCCGTGGACGGGGAAACACTGAAGCTTTCTTT | CAWARGRGNTEAFF
TRBD1 | 14 | TRBJ1-2 | NA | TRBV3-1/TRBV3-2 | TGTGCCAGCAGCCCCGGACAGGGAGCGGCTGGCTACACCTTC | CASSPGQGAAGYTF
NA | 14 | TRBJ1-2 | NA | TRBV29-1 | TGCAGCGCGTCAACAGGGATTGGAGGCTATGGCTACACCTTC | CSASTGIGGYGYTF
TRBD2 | 15 | TRBJ2-2 | NA | TRBV18 | TGTGCCAGCTCACGCCGAGAAGCGGGAACCCGGGAGCTGTTTTTT | CASSRREAGTRELFF
TRBD1 | 15 | TRBJ1-4 | once | TRBV19 | TGTGCCAGTACCGAGAACAGGGGGTTTAATGAAAAACTGTTTTTT | CASTENRGFNEKLFF
NA | 15 | TRBJ1-2 | few | TRBV5-4 | TGTGCCAGCAGCCTGGGGACTTCAGCTAACTATGGCTACACCTTC | CASSLGTSANYGYTF
TRBD2 | 17 | TRBJ2-3 | few | TRBV18 | TGTGCCAGCTCACCACTCGCCCGGGGGGGAGGTTCAGATACGCAGTATTTT | CASSPLARGGGSDTQYF
NA | 13 | TRBJ1-5 | few | TRBV2 | TGTGCCAGCAGTGGTAGTCGCAATCAGCCCCAGCATTTT | CASSGSRNQPQHF
TRBD1 | 13 | TRBJ1-2 | NA | TRBV6-6 | TGTGCCAGCAGCCCCGGGACAGTTCACGGCTACACCTTC | CASSPGTVHGYTF
TRBD1 | 18 | TRBJ1-1 | NA | TRBV19 | TGTGCCAGTAGTATAGATCCTCCAGGGGGCCGAATGAACACTGAAGCTTTCTTT | CASSIDPPGGRMNTEAFF
NA | 17 | TRBJ1-3 | few | TRBV9 | TGTGCCAGCAGCCTAACTCCGACATTCGACTCTGGAAACACCATATATTTT | CASSLTPTFDSGNTIYF
TRBD1 | 17 | TRBJ1-1 | NA | TRBV5-5 | TGTGCCAGCAGCTTCCTCGGGACAGGGTTAAAGAACACTGAAGCTTTCTTT | CASSFLGTGLKNTEAFF
TRBD2 | 15 | TRBJ2-5 | NA | TRBV25-1 | TGTGCCAGCAGTGAGGTAACTAGCGGCCAAGAGACCCAGTACTTC | CASSEVTSGQETQYF
NA | 14 | TRBJ2-4 | NA | TRBV5-1 | TGCGCCAGCAGCTTGGGGCTAGCCAAAAACATTCAGTACTTC | CASSLGLAKNIQYF
TRBD2 | 16 | TRBJ2-2 | NA | TRBV18 | TGTGCCAGCTCACCACAGCGGGGCAGACTCACCGGGGAGCTGTTTTTT | CASSPQRGRLTGELFF
NA | 15 | TRBJ1-6 | few | TRBV6-2/TRBV6-3 | TGTGCCAGCAGCCCCACCGGGTTCTATAATTCACCCCTCCACTTT | CASSPTGFYNSPLHF